The 12 T cell receptor beta chains below come from one sample, sequenced in a study of blood T cell repertoires in COVID-19. The repertoire was sequenced with immunoSEQ multiplex PCR; TCRdb's copy has only in-frame clones and lacks some. The table records 150,000 to 200,000 clones, about 87% of them present only once. The specimen sequenced was peripheral blood. The receptors come from a woman in her seventies with COVID-19, enrolled during active disease.

The rearrangement joins TRBV19 to TRBJ2-7; D is perhaps TRBD1 (6 bases). In germline, CDR1 is LNHDA, CDR2 SQIVND (reference sequence). The CDR3 has 16 amino acids. V lost 4 bases to trimming and J lost 6 bases, with 22 bases between them. This chain's CDR3 is CASSTHIQGLGGEQYF. The CDR3 nucleotides are TGTGCCAGTAGTACCCACATACAGGGCCTTGGTGGCGAGCAGTACTTC.

The chain uses TRBV3-1 (or the pseudogene TRBV3-2) and TRBJ2-1, with TRBD2 identical over 9 bases. V lost 4 bases and J lost 4; bases outside the gene matches: 8. The CDR3 covers 16 residues. CDR1 and CDR2 from the germline V gene are LGHDT and YNNKEL (reference sequence). The CDR3 spells CASSPRLAGEYNEQFF. The CDR3 DNA sequence: TGTGCCAGCAGCCCCAGATTAGCGGGAGAATACAATGAGCAGTTCTTC.

The V call is TRBV25-1, the J call TRBJ2-7; 7 bases map to TRBD2. V lost 4 bases, J lost 3 bases, and 12 bases stayed unmatched. Germline V gene lookup returns CDR1 MGHDK and CDR2 SYGVNS. The CDR3 is 16 residues long. The CDR3 DNA is TGTGCCAGCAGTGTCCCGAGGGCGGGAGAGATCTACGAGCAGTACTTC. Protein sequence: CASSVPRAGEIYEQYF.

This sequence joins TRBV11-1 and TRBJ2-1, with TRBD1 matching 7 bases. With 2 bases clipped from V and 4 bases from J, the junction kept 5 bases outside the gene matches. CDR3 size: 15 residues. Germline CDR1 SGHAT, CDR2 FQDESV (reference sequence). CDR3 loop: CASSLRDRRYNEQFF. CDR3 nucleotides: TGTGCCAGCAGCTTAAGGGACAGAAGGTACAATGAGCAGTTCTTC.

The V and J genes are TRBV4-3 and TRBJ2-7, with 8 positions matching TRBD1. Germline V gene data show CDR1 as LGHNA and CDR2 as YSLEER. CDR3 length: 15 amino acids. V was clipped by 0 bases and J by 1 base; unmatched bases: 2. The CDR3 DNA is TGCGCCAGCAGCCAAGACAGGGGGCCTTCCTACGAGCAGTACTTC. Its translation is CASSQDRGPSYEQYF.

To note about this clone: Other DNA sequences in the same sample also yield this CDR3. The rearrangement links TRBV28 to TRBJ1-6; D gene uncertain. The germline gives CDR1 MDHEN, CDR2 SYDVKM. This CDR3 region has 16 residues. Trimming removed 5 bases at V and 9 bases at J, with 20 bases between. This CDR3 is CASSPTTYSEGSPLHF. The CDR3 DNA reads TGTGCCAGCAGTCCCACTACCTACTCGGAGGGTTCACCCCTCCACTTT.

This chain joins TRBV28 and TRBJ1-5; 7 positions match TRBD1. V shed 5 bases, J shed 0 bases, and the junction held 1 base outside the gene matches. The CDR3 sequence is 14 residues long. CDR1 and CDR2 (germline): MDHEN, SYDVKM. CDR3 DNA: TGTGCCAGCAGTGGGACAGTTAGCAATCAGCCCCAGCATTTT. This translates into CASSGTVSNQPQHF.

The V and J genes are TRBV6-5 and TRBJ1-2, with D hard to call. The V gene lost 2 bases and the J gene lost 7 bases, with 14 bases spanning the gap. The CDR3 contains 14 residues. Germline V lookup: CDR1 MNHEY, CDR2 SVGAGI. CDR3 sequence: CASSYEAVGLGYTF. As DNA, the CDR3 is TGTGCCAGCAGTTACGAGGCAGTCGGACTTGGCTACACCTTC.

The chain has TRBV24-1 and TRBJ1-1; D not certain. The CDR3 length is 17 residues. Germline assignment: CDR1 KGHDR and CDR2 SFDVKD. Trimming stripped 3 bases from V and 6 bases from J, with 22 bases between. CDR3: CATSDPRLKAGCPEAFF. The CDR3 region has the DNA TGTGCCACCAGTGATCCCCGATTGAAAGCAGGATGCCCTGAAGCTTTCTTT.

CDR3 sequence: CASGTSGRFVNEQFF. The CDR3 coding sequence is TGTGCCAGCGGCACTAGCGGGAGGTTCGTCAATGAGCAGTTCTTC. V gene TRBV11-2 combines with J gene TRBJ2-1; 12 bases agree with TRBD2. Trimming removed 8 bases from V and 6 bases from J; junction bases left unmatched: 8. Germline V CDR1 and CDR2: SGHAT, FQNNGV. The CDR3 sequence is 15 residues long.

This clone was seen a few times. At one of its ends the junction is not consistent with the germline gene, which may arise from a read error. This chain connects TRBV3-1 (or the pseudogene TRBV3-2) to TRBJ1-1, with D uncertain. The length of the CDR3 is 14 residues. Germline values: CDR1 LGHDT, CDR2 YNNKEL (reference sequence). The CDR3 nucleotides are TGTGCCAGCAGGCAAGGTGGCAGAAACACTGAAGCTTTCTTT. Translating it yields CASRQGGRNTEAFF.

V and J are TRBV30 and TRBJ2-2; 8 bases fit TRBD2. Trimming removed 2 bases from V and 4 bases from J; junction bases left unmatched: 6. Germline CDR1 reads GTSNPN; CDR2 reads SVGIG (reference sequence). The CDR3 runs 15 residues. CDR3 amino acids: CAWSSGSFGTGELFF. The CDR3 region has the DNA TGTGCCTGGAGTAGCGGGAGTTTCGGCACCGGGGAGCTGTTTTTT.